This TCR beta chain was sequenced in a study of blood T cells in healthy people across ages. Together with a sample-barcoded 5' primer, a J-beta primer mix was included in a second PCR lasting about 7 to 12 cycles. MiXCR was run by TCRdb on the 5' RACE reads, yielding one entry per CDR3 protein. This repertoire shows roughly 2 million distinct CDR3 sequences, less than 50% found once; its top ten account for 2.1%. This CDR3 is 17 amino acids long. Trimming cost V 0 bases and J 7 bases, with 22 bases left between them. The germline V gene encodes CDR1 SGDLS and CDR2 YYNGEE. The sample taken for sequencing was blood. The chain recombines TRBV9 with TRBJ2-5; no definite D call. The clonotype originates from a woman aged 35 to 49 in good health. The CDR3 DNA reads as TGTGCCAGCAGCGTAGACCCCAACGAACTCGTGGTGTCGACCCAGTACTTC. Its protein is CASSVDPNELVVSTQYF. The variable domain in full, completed from reference TRBV9 and TRBJ2-5, reads DSGVTQTPKHLITATGQRVTLRCSPRSGDLSVYWYQQSLDQGLQFLIQYYNGEERAKGNILERFSAQQFPDLHSELNLSSLELGDSALYFCASSVDPNELVVSTQYFGPGTRLLVL.